Shown below are 20 T cell receptor beta chains from a single sample sequenced in a study of blood T cells in healthy people across ages (dated by TCRdb to 2013 to 2016). Library creation used 5' RACE. The instrument was an Illumina HiSeq 2500. A second about 7 to 11 cycle PCR used a sample-barcoded 5' primer and a J-beta primer mix. Starting from the raw public reads, TCRdb applied fastp trimming at Q25, assembled clones with MiXCR and retained in-frame beta chains. Merged by CDR3 protein, the rows form single entries marked with the most common genes and DNA. In all, the sample holds about 1.8 million distinct CDR3 sequences, and 40% to 55% of those were seen once. The ten top clones hold 2.1% of the sample. Sequences were obtained from blood. The receptors stem from a woman between 40 and 50 years old in good health.

This chain joins TRBV29-1 and TRBJ2-7, with TRBD1 identical over 9 bases. The junction had 5 bases not matched to a gene; V was cut back by 6 bases and J by 2 bases. CDR3 length: 13 residues. Per the germline V gene, CDR1 is SQVTM and CDR2 is ANQGSEA. The CDR3 DNA is TGCAGCGTAAACAGGGGGCAGCCCTACGAGCAGTACTTC. It yields the protein CSVNRGQPYEQYF.

The chain combines TRBV4-1 with TRBJ2-3; D might be TRBD1 (5 bases). Looked up from germline, CDR1 is MGHRA and CDR2 is YSYEKL. The germline V and J ends were trimmed by 4 bases and 5 bases, with 19 bases remaining between them. This CDR3 is built from 16 residues. CDR3 loop: CASSLRGTGSGDTQYF. In nucleotides, the CDR3 is TGCGCCAGCAGCCTGCGAGGAACAGGCAGTGGAGATACGCAGTATTTT.

The chain combines TRBV9 with TRBJ2-3; 9 bases agree with TRBD2. V lost 4 bases to trimming and J lost 1 base; unmatched junction nucleotides: 4. Germline CDR1 and CDR2: SGDLS and YYNGEE. The CDR3 loop spans 15 amino acids. The CDR3, as DNA: TGTGCCAGCAGCTCCTCTAGCGGGGGCACAGATACGCAGTATTTT. It yields the protein CASSSSSGGTDTQYF. Supplemented by reference TRBV9 and TRBJ2-3, the full variable domain reads DSGVTQTPKHLITATGQRVTLRCSPRSGDLSVYWYQQSLDQGLQFLIQYYNGEERAKGNILERFSAQQFPDLHSELNLSSLELGDSALYFCASSSSSGGTDTQYFGPGTRLTVL.

Only one count was recorded for this clonotype. The chain combines TRBV6-5 with TRBJ2-4; D is uncertain. This CDR3 contains 13 residues. V dropped 5 bases and J dropped 6 bases, with 11 bases sitting between them. The germline V gene has CDR1 MNHEY and CDR2 SVGAGI. CDR3 region: CASSDTLSNIQYF. CDR3 DNA: TGTGCCAGCAGTGACACCCTCTCAAACATTCAGTACTTC.

This clonotype was seen at least ten times. The gene calls are TRBV7-2 and TRBJ2-3, with a weak D call TRBD2 (6 bases). Between the trimmed V and J ends, which lost 3 bases and 1 base, there was a span of 11 bases. This CDR3 is built from 15 residues. The germline V gene encodes CDR1 SGHTA and CDR2 FQGNSA. The CDR3 spells CASSFWASGTDTQYF. In DNA, the CDR3 is TGTGCCAGCAGCTTCTGGGCTAGCGGCACAGATACGCAGTATTTT. The complete variable domain, with remaining parts taken from reference TRBV7-2 and TRBJ2-3, reads GAGVSQSPSNKVTEKGKDVELRCDPISGHTALYWYRQSLGQGLEFLIYFQGNSAPDKSGLPSDRFSAERTGGSVSTLTIQRTQQEDSAVYLCASSFWASGTDTQYFGPGTRLTVL.

The V and J genes are TRBV5-1 and TRBJ2-3, with TRBD2 matching over 7 bases. Germline V gene data show CDR1 as SGHRS and CDR2 as YFSETQ. The CDR3 consists of 17 residues. Losses at the gene ends were 0 bases for V and 2 bases for J; bases not matched to a gene: 9. CDR3 protein: CASSLAPSGAYTDTQYF. The CDR3 nucleotides are TGCGCCAGCAGCTTGGCCCCTAGCGGAGCTTACACAGATACGCAGTATTTT.

The chain combines TRBV25-1 with TRBJ2-3, with 9 nucleotides matching TRBD2. This CDR3 is 14 amino acids long. Germline CDR1 reads MGHDK; CDR2 reads SYGVNS. Trimming removed 11 bases from V and 5 bases from J; junction bases left unmatched: 11. The CDR3 sequence: CAPMPAGGEDTQYF. CDR3 sequence (DNA): TGTGCCCCCATGCCAGCGGGGGGAGAAGATACGCAGTATTTT.

The chain combines TRBV7-2 with TRBJ2-7; the D gene is possibly TRBD2 (6 bases). V was pared by 1 base and J by 2 bases, with 15 bases between. This CDR3 contains 16 residues. Germline CDR1 SGHTA, CDR2 FQGNSA. The CDR3 DNA reads TGTGCCAGCAGCTTAGGGAGGGGCGGAAGCCCCTACGAGCAGTACTTC. This codes for CASSLGRGGSPYEQYF.

The chain has TRBV9 and TRBJ2-1, with D possibly TRBD2 on 5 matching bases. Trimming pared 2 bases from V and 9 bases from J, leaving 9 bases between. Germline values: CDR1 SGDLS, CDR2 YYNGEE. The CDR3 length is 12 residues. This CDR3 reads CASSVFEGEQFF. Here the CDR3 DNA reads TGTGCCAGCAGCGTTTTTGAGGGTGAGCAGTTCTTC.

This clonotype was seen just once. A read error may be the cause here, since a much bigger clone is one base away. J is TRBJ2-5 and V is TRBV29-1; D remains unclear. V lost 7 bases to trimming and J lost 2 bases, with 11 bases between them. Germline values: CDR1 SQVTM, CDR2 ANQGSEA. The CDR3 covers 12 residues. The CDR3 spells CSGGDGQETQYF. The CDR3 DNA reads TGCAGCGGTGGAGACGGACAAGAGACCCAGTACTTC.

The chain combines TRBV4-3 with TRBJ2-3; tentatively, D is TRBD2 (5 bases). The CDR3 has 16 amino acids. Germline V gene data show CDR1 as LGHNA and CDR2 as YSLEER. V shed 1 base and J shed 1 base, with 12 bases lying between them. CDR3 nucleotide sequence: TGCGCCAGCAGCCAAGGTTGGACTTCTCGCACAGATACGCAGTATTTT. Its translation: CASSQGWTSRTDTQYF.

This clonotype was counted a few times. The rearrangement joins TRBV4-3 to TRBJ1-2; D is ambiguous. Germline-derived CDR1 and CDR2 are LGHNA and YSLEER. The CDR3 spans 13 residues. The V gene lost 0 bases and the J gene lost 4 bases, with 6 bases spanning the gap. CDR3 residues: CASSQDVTYGYTF. Written as DNA, the CDR3 is TGCGCCAGCAGCCAAGATGTAACCTATGGCTACACCTTC.

The chain has TRBV7-6 and TRBJ2-3; D unresolved. CDR3 size: 14 residues. Per germline, CDR1 SGHVS and CDR2 FNYEAQ. V was trimmed by 5 bases and J by 7 bases, leaving 16 bases between them. CDR3 DNA sequence: TGTGCCAGCAGCGCCGGGCCGACGCTCCATACGCAGTATTTT. As protein: CASSAGPTLHTQYF.

The chain links TRBV7-9 to TRBJ2-3; D is perhaps TRBD1 or TRBD2 (5 bases each). The CDR3 covers 14 residues. In germline, CDR1 is SEHNR, CDR2 FQNEAQ (reference sequence). V dropped 6 bases and J dropped 0 bases, with 10 bases sitting between them. This chain's CDR3 is CASRGVPSTDTQYF. CDR3 nucleotides: TGTGCCAGCAGGGGGGTTCCTAGCACAGATACGCAGTATTTT.

J is TRBJ1-2 and V is TRBV6-6, with a tentative D call TRBD1 (5 bases). Between the trimmed V and J ends, which lost 6 bases and 4 bases, there was a span of 18 bases. The CDR3 is 15 amino acids. CDR1 is MNHNY and CDR2 is SVGAGI in the germline V gene (reference sequence). CDR3 residues: CASSVGRGSGYGYTF. The DNA of the CDR3 is TGTGCCAGCAGCGTAGGGCGGGGGAGCGGCTATGGCTACACCTTC.

The chain is built from TRBV4-3 and TRBJ2-1, with D possibly being TRBD2 (6 bases). The CDR3 covers 16 residues. Germline CDR1 and CDR2: LGHNA and YSLEER. Trimming removed 4 bases at V and 9 bases at J, with 22 bases between. CDR3 in DNA: TGCGCCAGCAGCCTCGGAGGAGGGCGGGGCCCCCCTGAGCAGTTCTTC. It yields the protein CASSLGGGRGPPEQFF.

The V call is TRBV4-3, the J call TRBJ2-1; 9 bases are shared with TRBD1. V trimming: 4 bases; J trimming: 7 bases; junction bases outside the gene matches: 8. Germline-derived CDR1 and CDR2 are LGHNA and YSLEER. The length of the CDR3 is 15 residues. CDR3 in DNA: TGCGCCAGCAGCCGTTACAGGGGGCAAGGGAATGAGCAGTTCTTC. Translation gives CASSRYRGQGNEQFF.

A few counts support this clonotype. This chain links TRBV24-1 with TRBJ1-2; a weak D match, TRBD1 (6 bases). Germline-derived CDR1 and CDR2 are KGHDR and SFDVKD. The CDR3 is 17 residues long. V was trimmed by 2 bases and J by 6 bases, leaving 21 bases between them. The CDR3 region is CATSDSPTFTGFDGYTF. The DNA for the CDR3 is TGTGCCACCAGTGATTCACCAACCTTTACAGGGTTTGATGGCTACACCTTC.

This chain links TRBV6-5 with TRBJ2-4; 9 bases fit TRBD1. The DNA end is more similar to TRBJ2-7, so the J call may be wrong. Germline V gene data show CDR1 as MNHEY and CDR2 as SVGAGI. CDR3 length: 15 residues. CDR3 sequence: CASIRTGTGKIEQYF. CDR3 in DNA: TGTGCCAGCATCAGAACAGGGACAGGGAAGATCGAGCAGTACTTC.

V and J are TRBV20-1 and TRBJ2-3; D is undetermined. V lost 5 bases and J 0 bases, leaving 15 bases between the germline ends. Germline CDR1 is DFQATT and CDR2 is SNEGSKA (reference sequence). The CDR3 is made up of 15 amino acids. The chain's CDR3 is CSALRVLTSTDTQYF. CDR3 sequence (DNA): TGCAGTGCTCTCCGGGTCTTAACTAGCACAGATACGCAGTATTTT.